Below are 12 T cell receptor beta chains sequenced from a single sample in a study of PD-L1 blockade in urothelial cancer. Profiled with immunoSEQ multiplex PCR; TCRdb holds only in-frame clones, not every one. Here the sample spans about 120,000 clones, about 82% being singletons. As to time point: peripheral blood 6 weeks after treatment start. The source material was PBMCs, sampled around atezolizumab (anti-PD-L1) treatment. The receptor source for this set is a man between 50 and 59 years old with urothelial cancer.

CDR3: CASSEYGTANQQFF. As DNA, the CDR3 is TGTGCCAGCAGTGAATATGGGACAGCAAATCAGCAGTTCTTC. The chain has TRBV25-1 and TRBJ2-1; TRBD1 matches at 7 bases. Germline trimming cut 0 bases from V and 11 bases from J; bases unmatched to any gene: 7. Germline values: CDR1 MGHDK, CDR2 SYGVNS. This CDR3 spans 14 amino acids.

The chain combines TRBV21-1 with TRBJ2-1; the table's TRBD2 call for D was not verified on the DNA. TRBV21-1 is flagged as a pseudogene. The length of the CDR3 is 15 residues. This CDR3 is CARRVPGLGSNEQFF. The CDR3 DNA reads TGTGCCAGAAGAGTCCCGGGACTAGGGAGCAATGAGCAGTTCTTC.

This clone occurred a few times. The chain carries TRBV19 and TRBJ2-2, with a possible D match to TRBD2 (5 bases). The CDR3 is made up of 14 amino acids. CDR1 LNHDA and CDR2 SQIVND come from the germline V gene (reference sequence). V was shortened by 9 bases and J by 3 bases, with 14 bases between the two germline ends. The DNA of the CDR3 is TGTGCCAGCTCGTCGGAGGTGGACACCGGGGAGCTGTTTTTT. Translation gives CASSSEVDTGELFF.

V is TRBV6-5 and J is TRBJ2-1, with 7 nucleotides matching TRBD2. The germline gives CDR1 MNHEY, CDR2 SVGAGI. The CDR3 runs to 13 residues. The V and J ends lost 8 bases and 6 bases, in that order; junction bases with no gene match: 7. CDR3: CASRKGGRNEQFF. DNA for the CDR3: TGTGCCAGCCGGAAGGGAGGGCGCAATGAGCAGTTCTTC.

The chain uses TRBV10-3 and TRBJ2-7, with D tentatively TRBD1 (6 bases). This CDR3 spans 12 amino acids. Looked up from germline, CDR1 is ENHRY and CDR2 is SYGVKD. V was trimmed by 8 bases and J by 3 bases, leaving 11 bases between them. The CDR3 DNA is TGTGCCATCGGGGGACATAACTACGAGCAGTACTTC. Protein sequence: CAIGGHNYEQYF.

This chain connects TRBV28 to TRBJ2-7, with 8 bases lining up with TRBD1. The CDR3 totals 13 residues. After removal of 6 bases from V and 2 bases from J, the junction contained 3 bases not matched to a gene. Germline loops: CDR1 MDHEN, CDR2 SYDVKM. Here the CDR3 DNA reads TGTGCCAGCAGACCAGGGGGCCCCTACGAGCAGTACTTC. It encodes CASRPGGPYEQYF.

CDR3 DNA sequence: TGTGCCAGCAGTGACTCCTTAGCGGGCCCTGTCGGGGAGACCCAGTACTTC. This gives the protein CASSDSLAGPVGETQYF. V is TRBV6-4 and J is TRBJ2-5; 7 bases align to TRBD2. In germline, CDR1 is MRHNA, CDR2 SNTAGT. The length of the CDR3 is 17 residues. The V segment lost 0 bases and the J segment 5 bases; nucleotides outside the gene matches: 12.

The J gene is TRBJ2-1, the V gene TRBV28; 13 bases match TRBD2. The junction had 7 bases not matched to a gene; V was cut back by 6 bases and J by 8 bases. CDR3 length: 15 amino acids. Per germline, CDR1 MDHEN and CDR2 SYDVKM. CDR3 sequence (DNA): TGTGCCAGCAGGTCCGGGACTAGCGGGACTGATGAGCAGTTCTTC. It is translated as CASRSGTSGTDEQFF.

The count of this clone is one. This rearrangement joins TRBV18 to TRBJ2-2, with 8 nucleotides matching TRBD1. Germline-derived CDR1 and CDR2 are KGHSH and LQKENI. The junction had 5 bases not matched to a gene; V was cut back by 0 bases and J by 5 bases. This CDR3 has 16 amino acids. The CDR3 DNA reads as TGTGCCAGCTCACCACCGAGCAGGGGGCTTACCGGGGAGCTGTTTTTT. Translating gives CASSPPSRGLTGELFF.

V gene TRBV18 combines with J gene TRBJ1-5, with D maybe TRBD1 (5 bases). This CDR3 contains 14 residues. Germline V CDR1 and CDR2: KGHSH, LQKENI. V lost 4 bases to trimming and J lost 4 bases, with 11 bases between them. As DNA, the CDR3 is TGTGCCAGCTCACAACAGGAGTCGAATCAGCCCCAGCATTTT. Translated: CASSQQESNQPQHF. The full variable domain, its missing parts supplied by reference TRBV18 and TRBJ1-5, is NAGVMQNPRHLVRRRGQEARLRCSPMKGHSHVYWYRQLPEEGLKFMVYLQKENIIDESGMPKERFSAEFPKEGPSILRIQQVVRGDSAAYFCASSQQESNQPQHFGDGTRLSIL.

This chain joins TRBV7-2 and TRBJ2-1; 11 bases align to TRBD2. The CDR3 length is 14 residues. CDR1 is SGHTA, CDR2 FQGNSA, per germline. The V gene end was trimmed by 3 bases and the J gene end by 10 bases; junction bases not matched to a gene: 5. CDR3 DNA sequence: TGTGCCAGCAGCTTGGATCCTAGCGGGAGGGAGCAGTTCTTC. This sequence encodes CASSLDPSGREQFF.

This clone was counted once. The chain employs TRBV28 and TRBJ2-1, with 11 bases that match TRBD1. Trimming removed 5 bases from V and 4 bases from J; junction bases left unmatched: 7. There are 16 residues in the CDR3. From germline, CDR1 is MDHEN and CDR2 SYDVKM. The CDR3 DNA reads TGTGCCAGCAGTCAACCGGGACAGGGGGGTTACAATGAGCAGTTCTTC. Translated: CASSQPGQGGYNEQFF.